The 17 T cell receptor beta chains below were found in one sample sequenced in a study of T cells after yellow fever vaccination. TCRdb recomputed calls from the 5' RACE reads with MiXCR, one row per CDR3 protein. The sample shows approximately 70,000 distinct CDR3 sequences, around 7% of them seen only once. The specimen was CD8+ T cells sorted from PBMCs, collected roughly 10 days after the first yellow fever vaccination. These receptors came from a man between 18 and 35 years old who received the YFV17D yellow fever vaccine.

The V call is TRBV27, the J call TRBJ2-2; 9 bases agree with TRBD1. This CDR3 has 15 amino acids. The junction had 4 bases not matched to a gene; V was cut back by 5 bases and J by 3 bases. Looked up from germline, CDR1 is MNHEY and CDR2 is SMNVEV (reference sequence). The CDR3: CASSETGGYTGELFF. CDR3 in DNA: TGTGCCAGCAGTGAGACAGGGGGATACACCGGGGAGCTGTTTTTT.

This clonotype was picked up a small number of times. This sequence joins TRBV29-1 and TRBJ1-2; possibly TRBD1 for D (5 bases). V lost 4 bases, J lost 5 bases, and 14 bases lay in between. There are 13 residues in the CDR3. CDR1 and CDR2 from the germline V gene are SQVTM and ANQGSEA. The CDR3 loop reads CSVGDAGRYGYTF. DNA for the CDR3: TGCAGCGTTGGGGATGCGGGGCGGTATGGCTACACCTTC.

This clonotype was seen many times. The J gene is TRBJ2-5, the V gene TRBV4-1; 8 bases fit TRBD2. Germline trimming cut 3 bases from V and 2 bases from J; bases unmatched to any gene: 5. Looked up from germline, CDR1 is MGHRA and CDR2 is YSYEKL. The CDR3 covers 15 residues. In DNA, the CDR3 is TGCGCCAGCAGCCAGGGTCCGGGGGGGCAAGAGACCCAGTACTTC. Its translation: CASSQGPGGQETQYF.

This clonotype has ten or more counts. The rearrangement joins TRBV6-5 to TRBJ1-4, with D unclear. The CDR3 has 14 amino acids. The V end was cut by 8 bases, the J end by 0 bases, with 10 bases between. Germline V gives CDR1 MNHEY, CDR2 SVGAGI. The CDR3 DNA reads as TGTGCCAGCGGGCGATTTGCAACTAATGAAAAACTGTTTTTT. Amino acids: CASGRFATNEKLFF.

The rearrangement uses TRBV6-2 or TRBV6-3 and TRBJ1-5; D is ambiguous. Trimming stripped 0 bases from V and 5 bases from J, with 8 bases between. Germline loops: CDR1 MNHEY, CDR2 SVGEGT. CDR3 length equals 14 residues. CDR3 residues: CASSYSDVDQPQHF. DNA of the CDR3: TGTGCCAGCAGTTACTCAGACGTAGATCAGCCCCAGCATTTT.

This clonotype was observed many times. This CDR3 reads CASSKKPRDTGELFF. CDR3 nucleotides: TGTGCCAGCAGCAAGAAGCCCAGGGACACCGGGGAGCTGTTTTTT. The chain is built from TRBV12-3 or TRBV12-4 and TRBJ2-2; weak D call: TRBD1 (5 bases). The CDR3 has 15 residues. V lost 6 bases and J 3 bases, leaving 14 bases between the germline ends.

V and J are TRBV12-3 or TRBV12-4 and TRBJ1-1; unclear D gene. The CDR3 extends over 12 amino acids. V lost 0 bases, J lost 11 bases, and 10 bases lay in between. In DNA, the CDR3 is TGTGCCAGCAGTTTAGCTGGAGGGATTGCTTTCTTT. Its protein is CASSLAGGIAFF.

The V and J genes are TRBV5-8 and TRBJ1-1, with D perhaps TRBD1 (6 bases). This CDR3 has 16 residues. Deletions cut 0 bases from V and 11 bases from J, with 23 bases between. The germline V gene has CDR1 SGHTS and CDR2 YDEGEE. Here the CDR3 reads CASSLGARKGDLVAFF. For the CDR3, the DNA is TGTGCCAGCAGCTTGGGGGCGCGGAAGGGGGACCTAGTGGCTTTCTTT.

The gene calls are TRBV7-9 and TRBJ1-1; D ambiguous. Germline assignment: CDR1 SEHNR and CDR2 FQNEAQ (reference sequence). V dropped 5 bases and J dropped 5 bases, with 15 bases sitting between them. The length of the CDR3 is 14 residues. The DNA for the CDR3 is TGTGCCAGCAGCCCGGGCGGGGAGCGGACTGAAGCTTTCTTT. Protein product: CASSPGGERTEAFF.

The CDR3: CASSIADYSNQPQHF. CDR3 in DNA: TGTGCCAGTAGTATAGCAGATTATAGCAATCAGCCCCAGCATTTT. The chain carries TRBV19 and TRBJ1-5; D ambiguous. Trimming stripped 1 base from V and 0 bases from J, with 7 bases between. This CDR3 is 15 amino acids long. Looked up from germline, CDR1 is LNHDA and CDR2 is SQIVND (reference sequence).

In its sample, this clonotype was seen many times. This chain's CDR3 is CASSLGRTFPDGYTF. CDR3 bases: TGTGCCAGCAGCTTAGGCCGCACCTTTCCGGATGGCTACACCTTC. V is TRBV7-2 and J is TRBJ1-2; D uncertain. Trimming removed 1 base from V and 6 bases from J, with 15 bases in between. The CDR3 loop spans 15 amino acids. Per germline, CDR1 SGHTA and CDR2 FQGNSA.

The table lists this clonotype with many counts. The V and J genes are TRBV4-3 and TRBJ2-3, with 8 bases fitting TRBD2. Germline CDR1 is LGHNA and CDR2 is YSLEER. The junction had 3 bases not matched to a gene; V was cut back by 1 base and J by 0 bases. The CDR3 is 16 amino acids. The CDR3 region has the DNA TGCGCCAGCAGCCAAGGAGCGGGGGTTAGCACAGATACGCAGTATTTT. Its translation: CASSQGAGVSTDTQYF.

This clonotype has a handful of counts. The chain links TRBV19 to TRBJ2-3, with D possibly TRBD2 on 7 matching bases. With 7 bases removed from V and 4 bases from J, the gap between germline ends came to 15 bases. The CDR3 has 14 amino acids. CDR1 is LNHDA and CDR2 is SQIVND in the germline V gene (reference sequence). The CDR3 DNA follows: TGTGCCAGTACATGGGGGGGCCGGGCAGATACGCAGTATTTT. Encoded protein: CASTWGGRADTQYF.

The chain is built from TRBV12-3 or TRBV12-4 and TRBJ2-5; D unclear. The CDR3 length is 13 residues. The V and J ends lost 5 bases and 3 bases respectively, with 10 bases between them. CDR3 protein: CASSVTVKETQYF. The CDR3 nucleotides are TGTGCCAGCAGTGTGACGGTAAAAGAGACCCAGTACTTC.

This clonotype occurred a few times. The chain combines TRBV20-1 with TRBJ2-1; TRBD2 agrees at 9 bases. V lost 5 bases, J lost 3 bases, and 8 bases stayed unmatched. The CDR3 consists of 15 residues. CDR1 is DFQATT and CDR2 is SNEGSKA in the germline V gene (reference sequence). DNA of the CDR3: TGCAGTGCTCCCCCGCTAGCGGGGCTCTACAATGAGCAGTTCTTC. It yields the protein CSAPPLAGLYNEQFF.

The chain joins TRBV10-1 to TRBJ2-7; D could derive from TRBD1 or TRBD2 (6 bases each). In germline, CDR1 is WNHNN, CDR2 SYGVQD (reference sequence). The CDR3 totals 14 residues. The V gene lost 6 bases and the J gene lost 2 bases, with 14 bases spanning the gap. The CDR3, as DNA: TGCGCCAGCAGCGCCGCGGGACACCCCTACGAGCAGTACTTC. Translating gives CASSAAGHPYEQYF.

This sequence joins TRBV24-1 and TRBJ2-1, with D uncertain. The germline V gene has CDR1 KGHDR and CDR2 SFDVKD. The ends were cut back, 3 bases at V and 6 bases at J, with 8 bases in the middle. The CDR3 spans 13 residues. CDR3 sequence: CATSDVGSNEQFF. Here the CDR3 DNA reads TGTGCCACCAGTGATGTCGGTAGCAATGAGCAGTTCTTC.